The 22 T cell receptor beta chains listed next were all sequenced from one sample in a study of neurological immune-mediated disorders. TCRdb analysed the 5' RACE reads with MiXCR anew, one entry per CDR3 protein. Here the sample spans some 30,000 distinct CDR3 sequences, 10% to 15% being singletons. The sample's time point: longitudinal time-point 2. The sample was PBMCs. Source of these receptors: a woman in her 40s in good health.

This clonotype was found many times. The chain employs TRBV6-6 and TRBJ1-2; 9 positions match TRBD1. Germline CDR1 MNHNY, CDR2 SVGAGI (reference sequence). Germline trimming cut 4 bases from V and 6 bases from J; bases unmatched to any gene: 6. The CDR3 is 14 residues long. This chain's CDR3 is CASSFTGTGNGYTF. The CDR3 bases are TGTGCCAGCAGTTTTACCGGGACAGGGAATGGCTACACCTTC.

This clonotype was seen many times. The gene calls are TRBV2 and TRBJ1-2; D is unclear. CDR3 length: 14 amino acids. Between the trimmed V and J ends, which lost 6 bases and 4 bases, there was a span of 15 bases. Germline-derived CDR1 and CDR2 are SNHLY and FYNNEI. CDR3 sequence: CASSRGGWGYGYTF. The CDR3, as DNA: TGTGCCAGCAGCCGGGGAGGTTGGGGCTATGGCTACACCTTC.

This clonotype was counted many times. The V call is TRBV6-2 or TRBV6-3, the J call TRBJ2-7; D is undetermined. In germline, CDR1 is MNHEY, CDR2 SVGEGT. The CDR3 is made up of 12 amino acids. Trimming left V 5 bases short and J 3 bases short, with 8 bases between. This CDR3 reads CASSQDGYEQYF. CDR3 DNA: TGTGCCAGCAGTCAGGACGGCTACGAGCAGTACTTC.

This clonotype was detected many times. The chain recombines TRBV5-1 with TRBJ2-7; D remains unclear. The germline V gene has CDR1 SGHRS and CDR2 YFSETQ. Trimming stripped 0 bases from V and 4 bases from J, with 14 bases between. There are 15 residues in the CDR3. DNA of the CDR3: TGCGCCAGCAGCTTGGCCTCCGGGCAGAGGTACGAGCAGTACTTC. Protein sequence: CASSLASGQRYEQYF.

This clonotype has a count of ten or more. The chain joins TRBV12-3 or TRBV12-4 to TRBJ2-3; D possibly corresponds to TRBD1 (6 bases). Trimming took 1 base from V and 4 from J, leaving 15 bases between them. The CDR3 spans 16 residues. CDR3 nucleotides: TGTGCCAGCAGTTTAGGGTTAGGGACACTGCCAGATACGCAGTATTTT. Its protein is CASSLGLGTLPDTQYF.

The chain carries TRBV6-2 or TRBV6-3 and TRBJ2-5; 8 bases map to TRBD2. The germline V gene has CDR1 MNHEY and CDR2 SVGEGT. J gave up 5 bases and V 10 bases, and 9 bases lay outside the gene matches. The CDR3 extends over 13 amino acids. This chain's CDR3 is CANSPAGGETQYF. The CDR3 DNA sequence: TGTGCCAACAGCCCGGCGGGGGGTGAGACCCAGTACTTC.

The CDR3 here is CASSLRDRENSPLHF. CDR3 DNA: TGTGCCAGCAGCCTCCGGGACAGGGAGAACTCACCCCTCCACTTT. This sequence joins TRBV5-8 and TRBJ1-6, with TRBD1 matching over 9 bases. Germline assignment: CDR1 SGHTS and CDR2 YDEGEE. J was trimmed by 10 bases and V by 4 bases; bases with no gene match: 9. The length of the CDR3 is 15 residues.

This clonotype was counted many times. J is TRBJ2-3 and V is TRBV5-6; TRBD2 matches 9 bases. The length of the CDR3 is 17 residues. V shed 3 bases and J 1 base; nucleotides not matched to a gene: 9. CDR1 SGHDT and CDR2 YYEEEE come from the germline V gene. CDR3 sequence (DNA): TGTGCCAGCAGCTGGAGACTAGCGGTTACGGGCACAGATACGCAGTATTTT. Residues: CASSWRLAVTGTDTQYF.

This clonotype has at least ten counts. The chain carries TRBV7-2 and TRBJ2-7; TRBD1 aligns across 8 bases. The V gene end was trimmed by 5 bases and the J gene end by 6 bases; junction bases not matched to a gene: 12. This CDR3 spans 15 amino acids. Germline V lookup: CDR1 SGHTA, CDR2 FQGNSA. CDR3 DNA sequence: TGTGCCAGCAGCAACCCCGGGACAGGTAGAGCCGAGCAGTACTTC. Its translation: CASSNPGTGRAEQYF.

This clonotype was seen ten or more times. The rearrangement uses TRBV4-3 and TRBJ2-5; D possibly matches TRBD1 or TRBD2 (7 bases each). Germline V CDR1 and CDR2: LGHNA, YSLEER. Trimming left V 4 bases short and J 5 bases short, with 11 bases between. This CDR3 is built from 13 residues. CDR3 protein: CASSRQGGETQYF. CDR3 in DNA: TGCGCCAGCAGCCGACAGGGAGGGGAGACCCAGTACTTC.

This clonotype came up many times. This chain uses TRBV12-3 or TRBV12-4 with TRBJ2-7; 11 bases fit TRBD1. The CDR3 sequence is 15 residues long. The V segment lost 6 bases and the J segment 7 bases; nucleotides outside the gene matches: 11. This chain's CDR3 is CASSINRDRGGEQYF. DNA of the CDR3: TGTGCCAGCAGCATCAACCGGGACAGGGGGGGAGAGCAGTACTTC.

Many counts were recorded for this clonotype. This chain connects TRBV20-1 to TRBJ2-3, with 9 bases lining up with TRBD2. The CDR3 extends over 16 amino acids. The trim removed 3 bases at V and 1 base at J, leaving 8 bases unmatched. Germline-derived CDR1 and CDR2 are DFQATT and SNEGSKA (reference sequence). CDR3 coding DNA: TGCAGTGCTAGCGGTGGGACTAGCCGGGGCACAGATACGCAGTATTTT. Residues: CSASGGTSRGTDTQYF.

This clonotype came up many times. The chain's CDR3 is CASSHGLAGVIEQFF. The CDR3 DNA sequence: TGTGCCAGCAGCCATGGACTAGCGGGAGTTATTGAGCAGTTCTTC. The genes are TRBV7-8 and TRBJ2-1; 13 bases fit TRBD2. There are 15 residues in the CDR3. Germline V gene lookup returns CDR1 SGHVS and CDR2 FQNEAQ. With V trimmed by 5 bases and J by 9 bases, 7 bases remained unmatched.

This clonotype was seen ten or more times. The J gene is TRBJ2-7, the V gene TRBV12-3 or TRBV12-4; D possibly corresponds to TRBD2 (6 bases). V lost 10 bases to trimming and J lost 3 bases, with 22 bases between them. The CDR3 extends over 15 amino acids. The DNA of the CDR3 is TGTGCCATTCCCGTTGGGGAGGTAGTCGACTACGAGCAGTACTTC. It is translated as CAIPVGEVVDYEQYF.

This clonotype was counted many times. The chain joins TRBV20-1 to TRBJ1-1; maybe TRBD1 (6 bases). This CDR3 has 13 amino acids. Germline CDR1 reads DFQATT; CDR2 reads SNEGSKA (reference sequence). Trimming shortened V by 5 bases and J by 4 bases, and 14 bases separated the two germline ends. The CDR3 DNA sequence: TGCAGTGCTGTCGGTAGGGGGAGCACTGAAGCTTTCTTT. This translates into CSAVGRGSTEAFF.

This clonotype was counted a few times. A junction end diverges from the germline sequence, so it may reflect a read error. The genes are TRBV7-7 and TRBJ2-5; D is perhaps TRBD1 (5 bases). The CDR3 has 15 amino acids. CDR1 and CDR2 (germline): SSHAT, FNYEAQ (reference sequence). For the CDR3, the DNA is TGTGCTAGCAGCTTAGGCGGACAACGAAAAGAGACCCAGTACTTC. It is translated as CASSLGGQRKETQYF.

Comment on this clonotype: At one end the junction does not follow the germline gene, possibly because of a read error. The chain uses TRBV4-2 and TRBJ1-2, with D perhaps TRBD1 (6 bases). Germline V gene sequence: CDR1 LGHNA, CDR2 YNFKEQ. CDR3 size: 15 residues. Here the CDR3 reads CASSQDLQGDGGYNF. The CDR3 region has the DNA TGTGCCAGCAGCCAAGATCTACAGGGCGACGGTGGCTACAACTTC.

This clonotype was detected only a few times. The chain is built from TRBV14 and TRBJ2-2; the D is unclear. Germline values: CDR1 SGHDN, CDR2 FVKESK. The length of the CDR3 is 13 residues. V shed 4 bases and J shed 5 bases, with 8 bases lying between them. The CDR3 protein is CASSPAWTGELFF. The CDR3 DNA sequence: TGTGCCAGCAGCCCCGCTTGGACCGGGGAGCTGTTTTTT. Full variable domain (remainder filled in from reference TRBV14 and TRBJ2-2): EAGVTQFPSHSVIEKGQTVTLRCDPISGHDNLYWYRRVMGKEIKFLLHFVKESKQDESGMPNNRFLAERTGGTYSTLKVQPAELEDSGVYFCASSPAWTGELFFGEGSRLTVL.

V is TRBV6-7 and J is TRBJ2-7; D may be TRBD2 (5 bases). TRBV6-7 is known as an ORF, though its function is uncertain. V lost 5 bases and J lost 3, with 20 bases in between. The CDR3 sequence is 16 residues long. CDR3 protein: CASSPGNKTDCYEQYF. Written as DNA, the CDR3 is TGTGCCAGCAGTCCGGGAAATAAGACTGACTGCTACGAGCAGTACTTC.

The table lists this clonotype with many counts. This chain connects TRBV29-1 to TRBJ1-5, with 10 bases identical to TRBD1. CDR1 and CDR2 (germline): SQVTM, ANQGSEA. V lost 4 bases and J lost 6; bases outside the gene matches: 3. CDR3 length equals 13 residues. The CDR3 DNA is TGCAGCGTTGGACAGGGGGCTTTTCAGCCCCAGCATTTT. This codes for CSVGQGAFQPQHF.

This clonotype has at least ten counts. The chain joins TRBV10-2 to TRBJ1-1, with D maybe TRBD1 (6 bases). The V gene lost 9 bases and the J gene lost 5 bases, with 16 bases spanning the gap. Germline V CDR1 and CDR2: WSHSY, SAAADI. CDR3 length: 13 amino acids. This CDR3 reads CASLQGRGTEAFF. The CDR3, as DNA: TGCGCCAGTCTTCAGGGGCGGGGAACTGAAGCTTTCTTT.

By its share, this clonotype is medium-sized. CDR3 amino acids: CASSLAAQGSSGNTIYF. Here the CDR3 DNA reads TGTGCCAGCAGCTTAGCAGCACAGGGGAGCTCTGGAAACACCATATATTTT. This chain connects TRBV7-8 to TRBJ1-3, with 7 bases identical to TRBD1. Losses at the gene ends were 0 bases for V and 0 bases for J; bases not matched to a gene: 5. Germline CDR1 reads SGHVS; CDR2 reads FQNEAQ. The length of the CDR3 is 17 residues.